Listed below are T cell receptor beta chains from one sample, sequenced in a study of control samples from healthy donors and cancer patients. The method was immunoSEQ multiplex PCR; TCRdb's version includes in-frame clones alone and lacks a portion of them. The sample holds about 200,000 clones; about 90% are singletons and the top ten take 1.8%. The source material was blood. Receptors were obtained from a man aged 25-40 years in good health. CDR3s include the opening cysteine and the closing phenylalanine or tryptophan. Fields, in order: clone size, J gene, V gene, D gene, CDR3 protein, CDR3 DNA. A D gene is named only where the DNA matches it firmly. Expanded clones are given a class, and other clones once, few, many or no size at all.

clone size: NA
J gene: TRBJ1-5
V gene: TRBV15
D gene: NA
CDR3 protein: CATSRGQRGLGNQPQHF
CDR3 DNA: TGTGCCACCAGCAGGGGGCAGCGGGGGCTTGGCAATCAGCCCCAGCATTTT

clone size: NA
J gene: TRBJ2-2
V gene: TRBV30
D gene: NA
CDR3 protein: CAWSRQNGELFF
CDR3 DNA: TGTGCCTGGAGTCGACAGAACGGGGAGCTGTTTTTT

clone size: NA
J gene: TRBJ2-1
V gene: TRBV7-9
D gene: NA
CDR3 protein: CASSLVGDSYNEQFF
CDR3 DNA: TGTGCCAGCAGCTTAGTGGGGGACTCCTACAATGAGCAGTTCTTC

clone size: NA
J gene: TRBJ1-1
V gene: TRBV18
D gene: NA
CDR3 protein: CASSPGVRTEAFF
CDR3 DNA: TGTGCCAGCTCACCAGGGGTTCGCACTGAAGCTTTCTTT

clone size: NA
J gene: TRBJ1-3
V gene: TRBV18
D gene: NA
CDR3 protein: CASSGGNTIYF
CDR3 DNA: TGTGCCAGCTCGGGGGGAAACACCATATATTTT

clone size: NA
J gene: TRBJ2-7
V gene: TRBV2
D gene: NA
CDR3 protein: CASSTGLTQTQYF
CDR3 DNA: TGTGCCAGCAGCACTGGACTAACCCAAACACAGTACTTC

clone size: NA
J gene: TRBJ1-2
V gene: TRBV6-6
D gene: NA
CDR3 protein: CASSYFRRDGYTF
CDR3 DNA: TGTGCCAGCAGTTACTTCCGGCGGGATGGCTACACCTTC

clone size: once
J gene: TRBJ2-7
V gene: TRBV9
D gene: TRBD2
CDR3 protein: CASSVAPGGYPPSYEQYF
CDR3 DNA: TGTGCCAGCAGCGTAGCGCCGGGAGGGTACCCGCCCTCCTACGAGCAGTACTTC

clone size: NA
J gene: TRBJ1-4
V gene: TRBV3-1/TRBV3-2
D gene: TRBD1
CDR3 protein: CASSARQGENEKLFF
CDR3 DNA: TGTGCCAGCAGCGCACGACAGGGGGAAAATGAAAAACTGTTTTTT

clone size: NA
J gene: TRBJ2-2
V gene: TRBV7-2
D gene: NA
CDR3 protein: CASSKQGLTTGELFF
CDR3 DNA: TGTGCCAGCAGTAAACAGGGTTTGACGACCGGGGAGCTGTTTTTT

clone size: NA
J gene: TRBJ1-4
V gene: TRBV2
D gene: NA
CDR3 protein: CASSLGVLREKLFF
CDR3 DNA: TGTGCCAGCTCGCTTGGAGTTTTGAGGGAAAAACTGTTTTTT

clone size: NA
J gene: TRBJ1-5
V gene: TRBV18
D gene: NA
CDR3 protein: CASSPPSPGSNQPQHF
CDR3 DNA: TGTGCCAGCTCACCACCAAGTCCAGGGTCGAATCAGCCCCAGCATTTT

clone size: NA
J gene: TRBJ1-3
V gene: TRBV5-1
D gene: NA
CDR3 protein: CASSLSQGYGNTIYF
CDR3 DNA: TGCGCCAGCAGCTTATCTCAGGGCTACGGAAACACCATATATTTT

clone size: NA
J gene: TRBJ1-1
V gene: TRBV29-1
D gene: NA
CDR3 protein: CSVVAGEKAFF
CDR3 DNA: TGCAGCGTTGTGGCTGGCGAAAAAGCTTTCTTT

clone size: NA
J gene: TRBJ2-4
V gene: TRBV7-9
D gene: TRBD1
CDR3 protein: CASTKTGTGGNIQYF
CDR3 DNA: TGTGCCAGCACCAAGACCGGGACAGGGGGCAACATTCAGTACTTC

clone size: NA
J gene: TRBJ2-3
V gene: TRBV10-3
D gene: NA
CDR3 protein: CAISGAVSTDTQYF
CDR3 DNA: TGTGCCATCTCTGGGGCGGTTAGCACAGATACGCAGTATTTT

clone size: once
J gene: TRBJ2-1
V gene: TRBV13
D gene: TRBD1
CDR3 protein: CASSQDRGNEQFF
CDR3 DNA: TGTGCCAGCAGCCAAGACAGGGGCAATGAGCAGTTCTTC

clone size: few
J gene: TRBJ2-6
V gene: TRBV7-3
D gene: NA
CDR3 protein: CASSLRDGANVLTF
CDR3 DNA: TGTGCCAGCAGCTTAAGAGACGGGGCCAACGTCCTGACTTTC

clone size: NA
J gene: TRBJ1-4
V gene: TRBV3-1/TRBV3-2
D gene: NA
CDR3 protein: CASSQAWRQANEKLFF
CDR3 DNA: TGTGCCAGCAGCCAAGCTTGGCGGCAGGCTAATGAAAAACTGTTTTTT

clone size: once
J gene: TRBJ1-6
V gene: TRBV5-1
D gene: TRBD1
CDR3 protein: CASTEFGGTGDDNSPLHF
CDR3 DNA: TGCGCCAGCACCGAATTCGGCGGGACAGGCGATGATAATTCACCCCTCCACTTT

clone size: NA
J gene: TRBJ1-1
V gene: TRBV9
D gene: NA
CDR3 protein: CASSPRVWAEAFF
CDR3 DNA: TGTGCCAGCAGCCCTCGAGTTTGGGCTGAAGCTTTCTTT

clone size: NA
J gene: TRBJ2-3
V gene: TRBV7-8
D gene: TRBD2
CDR3 protein: CASSPIPGLAGGRDTQYF
CDR3 DNA: TGTGCCAGCAGCCCGATACCCGGACTAGCGGGGGGGAGGGATACGCAGTATTTT

clone size: NA
J gene: TRBJ2-1
V gene: TRBV4-2
D gene: NA
CDR3 protein: CASEGTVPILDNEQFF
CDR3 DNA: TGTGCCAGCGAGGGGACGGTCCCGATTTTAGACAATGAGCAGTTCTTC

clone size: NA
J gene: TRBJ2-2
V gene: TRBV7-3
D gene: TRBD1
CDR3 protein: CASSRLDRDTGELFF
CDR3 DNA: TGTGCCAGCAGCCGCCTGGACAGGGACACCGGGGAGCTGTTTTTT

clone size: NA
J gene: TRBJ2-2
V gene: TRBV5-6
D gene: NA
CDR3 protein: CASSWGKTGELFF
CDR3 DNA: TGTGCCAGCAGCTGGGGGAAAACCGGGGAGCTGTTTTTT

clone size: NA
J gene: TRBJ2-2
V gene: TRBV4-1
D gene: TRBD2
CDR3 protein: CASSQGTTGTRKNTGELFF
CDR3 DNA: TGCGCCAGCAGCCAGGGAACGACCGGGACTAGGAAAAACACCGGGGAGCTGTTTTTT

clone size: once
J gene: TRBJ1-5
V gene: TRBV4-1
D gene: NA
CDR3 protein: CASSQDKTGYNQPQHF
CDR3 DNA: TGCGCCAGCAGCCAAGATAAGACAGGCTACAATCAGCCCCAGCATTTT

clone size: NA
J gene: TRBJ1-5
V gene: TRBV29-1
D gene: TRBD1
CDR3 protein: CSATTGGSDQPQHF
CDR3 DNA: TGCAGCGCCACTACAGGGGGTTCTGATCAGCCCCAGCATTTT

clone size: NA
J gene: TRBJ1-3
V gene: TRBV19
D gene: NA
CDR3 protein: CASSRGTGNTIYF
CDR3 DNA: TGTGCCAGTAGTAGGGGAACCGGAAACACCATATATTTT

clone size: once
J gene: TRBJ1-5
V gene: TRBV5-5
D gene: NA
CDR3 protein: CASSVDISNQPQHF
CDR3 DNA: TGTGCCAGCAGCGTGGACATTAGCAATCAGCCCCAGCATTTT

clone size: NA
J gene: TRBJ2-3
V gene: TRBV2
D gene: NA
CDR3 protein: CASSERVTDTQYF
CDR3 DNA: TGTGCCAGCAGTGAAAGAGTGACAGATACGCAGTATTTT

clone size: NA
J gene: TRBJ1-2
V gene: TRBV29-1
D gene: NA
CDR3 protein: CSVVGGGGGYTF
CDR3 DNA: TGCAGCGTTGTTGGCGGCGGCGGGGGCTACACCTTC

clone size: NA
J gene: TRBJ2-5
V gene: TRBV28
D gene: NA
CDR3 protein: CASSALETQYF
CDR3 DNA: TGTGCCAGCAGTGCCCTGGAGACCCAGTACTTC

clone size: NA
J gene: TRBJ2-6
V gene: TRBV2
D gene: TRBD1
CDR3 protein: CAIPGQGAYGGANVLTF
CDR3 DNA: TGTGCCATCCCGGGACAGGGGGCTTATGGTGGGGCCAACGTCCTGACTTTC

clone size: NA
J gene: TRBJ2-7
V gene: TRBV24-1
D gene: NA
CDR3 protein: CATRRRDGPYEQYF
CDR3 DNA: TGTGCCACCAGAAGGAGGGACGGCCCCTACGAGCAGTACTTC

clone size: NA
J gene: TRBJ1-2
V gene: TRBV12-3/TRBV12-4
D gene: NA
CDR3 protein: CASSPRAGDGYTF
CDR3 DNA: TGTGCCAGCAGTCCCCGGGCAGGGGATGGCTACACCTTC

clone size: NA
J gene: TRBJ2-5
V gene: TRBV5-6
D gene: NA
CDR3 protein: CASSLRTYQETQYF
CDR3 DNA: TGTGCCAGCAGCTTACGGACATACCAAGAGACCCAGTACTTC

clone size: NA
J gene: TRBJ2-7
V gene: TRBV14
D gene: TRBD2
CDR3 protein: CASSRSSGGDRYEQYF
CDR3 DNA: TGTGCCAGCAGCCGTTCTAGCGGGGGGGATCGCTACGAGCAGTACTTC

clone size: NA
J gene: TRBJ2-7
V gene: TRBV3-1/TRBV3-2
D gene: NA
CDR3 protein: CASSQVPETPQQYF
CDR3 DNA: TGTGCCAGCAGCCAAGTCCCCGAGACTCCTCAGCAGTACTTC

clone size: once
J gene: TRBJ2-3
V gene: TRBV7-9
D gene: NA
CDR3 protein: CASSFGRDTQYF
CDR3 DNA: TGTGCCAGCAGCTTTGGCAGAGATACGCAGTATTTT

clone size: NA
J gene: TRBJ1-4
V gene: TRBV15
D gene: NA
CDR3 protein: CATSSATLPVKEKLFF
CDR3 DNA: TGTGCCACCAGCAGCGCGACCCTCCCTGTAAAAGAAAAACTGTTTTTT

clone size: NA
J gene: TRBJ2-3
V gene: TRBV5-4
D gene: TRBD2
CDR3 protein: CASSLTSGGPSQYF
CDR3 DNA: TGTGCCAGCAGCTTGACTAGCGGGGGCCCATCACAGTATTTT

clone size: NA
J gene: TRBJ2-5
V gene: TRBV7-9
D gene: NA
CDR3 protein: CASSLAGGEETQYF
CDR3 DNA: TGTGCCAGCAGCTTAGCCGGGGGCGAAGAGACCCAGTACTTC

clone size: once
J gene: TRBJ1-1
V gene: TRBV6-4
D gene: NA
CDR3 protein: CASLESPLMRTEAFF
CDR3 DNA: TGTGCCAGCCTCGAGTCCCCATTAATGAGGACTGAAGCTTTCTTT

clone size: NA
J gene: TRBJ1-2
V gene: TRBV11-2
D gene: NA
CDR3 protein: CASSPVPVYGYTF
CDR3 DNA: TGTGCCAGCAGCCCCGTCCCAGTCTATGGCTACACCTTC

clone size: NA
J gene: TRBJ1-1
V gene: TRBV27
D gene: TRBD1
CDR3 protein: CASNPTGSTEAFF
CDR3 DNA: TGTGCCAGCAACCCGACAGGGAGCACTGAAGCTTTCTTT

clone size: NA
J gene: TRBJ2-3
V gene: TRBV3-1/TRBV3-2
D gene: NA
CDR3 protein: CASSQFRSDTQYF
CDR3 DNA: TGTGCCAGCAGCCAATTCCGGTCAGATACGCAGTATTTT

clone size: NA
J gene: TRBJ2-7
V gene: TRBV3-1/TRBV3-2
D gene: TRBD2
CDR3 protein: CASSPRLAGGISYEQYF
CDR3 DNA: TGTGCCAGCAGCCCAAGACTAGCGGGGGGAATTTCCTACGAGCAGTACTTC

clone size: NA
J gene: TRBJ2-1
V gene: TRBV3-1/TRBV3-2
D gene: NA
CDR3 protein: CASSQYVYRQDEQFF
CDR3 DNA: TGTGCCAGCAGCCAATATGTCTACAGGCAAGATGAGCAGTTCTTC

clone size: NA
J gene: TRBJ1-2
V gene: TRBV10-1
D gene: TRBD1
CDR3 protein: CASRAGTGDGYTF
CDR3 DNA: TGCGCCAGCAGAGCCGGGACAGGGGATGGCTACACCTTC